These 8 T cell receptor beta chains share one sample of origin, sequenced in a study of cytomegalovirus exposure and HLA in healthy donors (dated by TCRdb to about 2017). Library preparation was by the immunoSEQ multiplex PCR assay. A mixture of 60 forward primers for TCR Vbeta segments and 13 reverse primers for TCR Jbeta segments was used in the multiplex PCR. The table comes from immuneACCESS by way of TCRdb, which keeps in-frame sequences with V and J called. Part of the clones is missing from these tables; in studies checked, under half for an unresolved V gene and the rest for unknown reasons. This sample is represented by tens of thousands of clones; 60% to 75% of them were singletons. Clones ranked in the top ten supply roughly 12% of the sample. The sequencing sample was made of PBMCs. The source of these receptors is a man in his 70s in good health and CMV-seronegative.

The chain couples TRBV18 to TRBJ2-7; TRBD2 might be the D (6 bases). The V gene lost 2 bases and the J gene lost 1 base, with 9 bases spanning the gap. This CDR3 comprises 14 residues. Per the germline V gene, CDR1 is KGHSH and CDR2 is LQKENI. CDR3 sequence reads: CASSPTGESYEQYF. The CDR3 bases are TGTGCCAGCTCACCAACGGGAGAGTCCTACGAGCAGTACTTC.

The table lists this clone with a count of one. The chain joins TRBV30 to TRBJ1-5, with D possibly matching TRBD1 (6 bases). The CDR3 totals 12 residues. Germline assignment: CDR1 GTSNPN and CDR2 SVGIG (reference sequence). V lost 8 bases, J lost 7 bases, and 15 bases lay in between. In nucleotides, the CDR3 is TGTGCCGGAAGCGCCAGGGGACAGCCCCAGCATTTT. Translation: CAGSARGQPQHF.

The rearrangement joins TRBV5-6 to TRBJ2-3; D might be TRBD2 (5 bases). There are 16 residues in the CDR3. Germline CDR1 SGHDT, CDR2 YYEEEE. V lost 2 bases, J lost 7 bases, and 20 bases lay in between. The CDR3 nucleotides read TGTGCCAGCAGCTTCGACCGGCGGGCTAACCTTAATACGCAGTATTTT. Translating it yields CASSFDRRANLNTQYF.

Only a few counts were recorded for this clone. The chain recombines TRBV5-1 with TRBJ1-2; D is perhaps TRBD1 (5 bases). Germline CDR1 and CDR2: SGHRS and YFSETQ. CDR3 size: 13 residues. V lost 3 bases and J 3 bases, leaving 9 bases between the germline ends. In DNA, the CDR3 is TGCGCCAGCAGCTCGGACAACTACTATGGCTACACCTTC. Amino acids: CASSSDNYYGYTF.

DNA for the CDR3: TGCAGCGTAGGGACTAGCGGAGAGTACGAGCAGTACTTC. Translated: CSVGTSGEYEQYF. The chain recombines TRBV29-1 with TRBJ2-7, with TRBD2 matching over 11 bases. This CDR3 comprises 13 residues. Germline trimming cut 6 bases from V and 4 bases from J; bases unmatched to any gene: 5. Germline CDR1 is SQVTM and CDR2 is ANQGSEA.

V and J are TRBV29-1 and TRBJ2-5; 7 nucleotides agree with TRBD2. V lost 2 bases to trimming and J lost 2 bases; unmatched junction nucleotides: 8. The CDR3 spans 15 residues. Germline V CDR1 and CDR2: SQVTM, ANQGSEA. CDR3: CSVELSGGVQETQYF. In nucleotides, the CDR3 is TGCAGCGTTGAACTTTCTGGGGGGGTTCAAGAGACCCAGTACTTC.

This rearrangement joins TRBV5-1 to TRBJ2-3, with D possibly TRBD2 on 6 matching bases. Trimming shortened V by 5 bases and J by 2 bases, and 12 bases separated the two germline ends. The length of the CDR3 is 14 residues. Per germline, CDR1 SGHRS and CDR2 YFSETQ. In DNA form, the CDR3 reads TGCGCCAGCAGATCGGGGGAAATCACAGATACGCAGTATTTT. This encodes CASRSGEITDTQYF.

This clone has a single count. The germline gene is not matched at one end of the junction; a read error may be the cause. The chain employs TRBV7-9 and TRBJ1-1; no definite D call. The CDR3 has 12 amino acids. Germline values: CDR1 SEHNR, CDR2 FQNEAQ (reference sequence). CDR3 sequence reads: CSSSLEETEAFF. DNA of the CDR3: TGTTCCAGCAGCTTAGAAGAGACTGAAGCTTTCTTT.